The 25 T cell receptor beta chains given below trace back to one sample, sequenced in a study of T cell responses to AZD1222 COVID-19 vaccine. This table comes from immunoSEQ multiplex PCR, and its TCRdb copy is limited to in-frame clones, with some not included. The sample consists of fewer than 110,000 clones, less than 95% of them appearing once. The material sequenced was peripheral blood, taken on day 0 of AZD1222 vaccination. The receptors here all came from an adult in good health.

This chain links TRBV19 with TRBJ1-2; the match to TRBD1 covers 8 bases. V trimming: 7 bases; J trimming: 4 bases; junction bases outside the gene matches: 5. The germline V gene has CDR1 LNHDA and CDR2 SQIVND (reference sequence). The CDR3 is made up of 13 amino acids. CDR3 sequence reads: CASMDRVAYGYTF. DNA for the CDR3: TGTGCCAGTATGGACAGGGTCGCCTATGGCTACACCTTC.

The chain has TRBV3-1 (or the pseudogene TRBV3-2) and TRBJ1-2; D gene unclear. Per the germline V gene, CDR1 is LGHDT and CDR2 is YNNKEL (reference sequence). The CDR3 length is 15 residues. The ends were cut back, 1 base at V and 3 bases at J, with 12 bases in the middle. The CDR3 DNA follows: TGTGCCAGCAGCCAAGGCTCGGAGCACCACTATGGCTACACCTTC. Its translation: CASSQGSEHHYGYTF.

The rearrangement joins TRBV6-1 to TRBJ1-5; D perhaps matches TRBD1 (6 bases). The CDR3 is made up of 14 amino acids. Germline V gene sequence: CDR1 MNHNS, CDR2 SASEGT. The V end lost 0 bases, the J end lost 6 bases, and 9 bases lay between the germline ends. The CDR3: CASSEAPDSQPQHF. The CDR3 region has the DNA TGTGCCAGCAGTGAAGCCCCGGACAGTCAGCCCCAGCATTTT.

This chain connects TRBV28 to TRBJ1-2, with 8 nucleotides matching TRBD1. CDR1 is MDHEN, CDR2 SYDVKM, per germline. The CDR3 length is 15 residues. J was trimmed by 4 bases and V by 11 bases; bases with no gene match: 15. The CDR3 coding sequence is TGTGCCGTAGTTGGGCCGGGACAGGCCCTCTATGGCTACACCTTC. This translates into CAVVGPGQALYGYTF.

The genes are TRBV27 and TRBJ2-3; D may be TRBD1 (5 bases). Trimming left V 6 bases short and J 4 bases short, with 5 bases between. Germline V gene data show CDR1 as MNHEY and CDR2 as SMNVEV (reference sequence). This CDR3 spans 11 amino acids. The CDR3 coding sequence is TGTGCCAGCAGAGGGGCAGATACGCAGTATTTT. It specifies CASRGADTQYF.

This chain connects TRBV5-1 to TRBJ2-1, with TRBD2 matching 9 bases. The V gene end was trimmed by 0 bases and the J gene end by 1 base; junction bases not matched to a gene: 5. The CDR3 is 17 amino acids. Germline CDR1 reads SGHRS; CDR2 reads YFSETQ. For the CDR3, the DNA is TGCGCCAGCAGCTTGGTGGCGGGGGGGCCATCCTACAATGAGCAGTTCTTC. Translated: CASSLVAGGPSYNEQFF.

This chain joins TRBV2 and TRBJ2-7; 9 bases align to TRBD1. Trimming took 7 bases from V and 2 from J; bases not matched to a gene: 9. The CDR3 spans 15 residues. Germline lookup yields CDR1 SNHLY and CDR2 FYNNEI. The CDR3 bases are TGTGCCAGCAAGCTGGGACAGGGTTCCCCCTACGAGCAGTACTTC. It specifies CASKLGQGSPYEQYF.

The rearrangement links TRBV5-1 to TRBJ2-7; no clear D gene. Germline V CDR1 and CDR2: SGHRS, YFSETQ. The CDR3 is 12 amino acids. Between the trimmed V and J ends, which lost 5 bases and 3 bases, there was a span of 9 bases. CDR3 coding DNA: TGCGCCAGCAGGGGTTTCGGCTACGAGCAGTACTTC. Amino acid sequence: CASRGFGYEQYF.

The J gene is TRBJ1-1, the V gene TRBV3-1 (or the pseudogene TRBV3-2); D uncertain. CDR1 is LGHDT, CDR2 YNNKEL, per germline (reference sequence). Trimming took 0 bases from V and 6 from J, leaving 11 bases between them. The CDR3 is made up of 14 amino acids. The CDR3 nucleotides read TGTGCCAGCAGCCAAGACTGGCCCGGCCCTGAAGCTTTCTTT. Protein sequence: CASSQDWPGPEAFF.

For the CDR3, the DNA is TGTGCCAGCAGTCCCCGGTTTGGGCCCAACAATGAGCAGTTCTTC. Its translation is CASSPRFGPNNEQFF. The rearrangement uses TRBV27 and TRBJ2-1; D not resolved. The germline V gene encodes CDR1 MNHEY and CDR2 SMNVEV (reference sequence). The CDR3 consists of 15 residues. Deletions cut 5 bases from V and 5 bases from J, with 16 bases between.

J is TRBJ2-5 and V is TRBV5-6, with 8 bases aligning to TRBD1. This CDR3 region has 13 residues. CDR1 is SGHDT, CDR2 YYEEEE, per germline. The V gene end was trimmed by 1 base and the J gene end by 5 bases; junction bases not matched to a gene: 1. The chain's CDR3 is CASSLTGGETQYF. CDR3 nucleotides: TGTGCCAGCAGCTTGACAGGGGGGGAGACCCAGTACTTC. Full variable domain (rest looked up from reference TRBV5-6 and TRBJ2-5): DAGVTQSPTHLIKTRGQQVTLRCSPKSGHDTVSWYQQALGQGPQFIFQYYEEEERQRGNFPDRFSGHQFPNYSSELNVNALLLGDSALYLCASSLTGGETQYFGPGTRLLVL.

The rearrangement links TRBV5-1 to TRBJ2-3; D unresolved. This CDR3 comprises 16 residues. Trimming removed 3 bases from V and 2 bases from J, with 16 bases in between. Germline assignment: CDR1 SGHRS and CDR2 YFSETQ. CDR3 protein: CASSSSYEKITDTQYF. The CDR3 DNA is TGCGCCAGCAGCTCGTCTTATGAGAAAATCACAGATACGCAGTATTTT.

The chain's CDR3 is CASSLDPSSYEQYF. Here the CDR3 DNA reads TGTGCCAGCAGCTTAGACCCAAGCTCCTACGAGCAGTACTTC. The chain recombines TRBV7-2 with TRBJ2-7, with D hard to call. Germline V gene data show CDR1 as SGHTA and CDR2 as FQGNSA. V lost 1 base and J lost 0, with 7 bases in between. The CDR3 is 14 amino acids.

The V gene is TRBV11-1, the J gene TRBJ2-5, with D possibly matching TRBD2 (5 bases). The V end lost 1 base, the J end lost 3 bases, and 6 bases lay between the germline ends. The germline gives CDR1 SGHAT, CDR2 FQDESV (reference sequence). CDR3 length: 13 residues. CDR3 residues: CASSLERKETQYF. The DNA of the CDR3 is TGTGCCAGCAGCTTAGAGCGGAAAGAGACCCAGTACTTC.

There are a few counts of this clone. The chain is built from TRBV7-6 and TRBJ1-5, with D unclear. The CDR3 runs 15 residues. CDR1 is SGHVS, CDR2 FNYEAQ, per germline. Trimming left V 1 base short and J 0 bases short, with 7 bases between. The CDR3 spells CASSLGAFSNQPQHF. CDR3 nucleotide sequence: TGTGCCAGCAGCTTAGGGGCATTTAGCAATCAGCCCCAGCATTTT.

The chain has TRBV28 and TRBJ1-2; D may be TRBD1 (6 bases). The V gene lost 10 bases and the J gene lost 8 bases, with 17 bases spanning the gap. The CDR3 loop spans 12 amino acids. Germline V gives CDR1 MDHEN, CDR2 SYDVKM. CDR3 nucleotide sequence: TGTGCCACCAACACAGGGAGTTACGGCTACACCTTC. It is translated as CATNTGSYGYTF.

The chain employs TRBV2 and TRBJ1-1; D is unresolved. The CDR3 has 13 amino acids. V lost 8 bases and J lost 4, with 14 bases in between. Germline values: CDR1 SNHLY, CDR2 FYNNEI. The CDR3 loop reads CASDDSLATEAFF. In DNA form, the CDR3 reads TGTGCCAGCGACGACTCTCTGGCCACTGAAGCTTTCTTT.

This sequence joins TRBV12-3 or TRBV12-4 and TRBJ1-4; D remains unclear. The V and J ends lost 0 bases and 6 bases respectively, with 5 bases between them. The CDR3 has 13 amino acids. The CDR3, as DNA: TGTGCCAGCAGTTTAGCGCTTTATGAAAAACTGTTTTTT. It yields the protein CASSLALYEKLFF.

The chain combines TRBV13 with TRBJ1-2; D is unclear. Germline assignment: CDR1 PRHDT and CDR2 FYEKMQ (reference sequence). CDR3 size: 15 residues. V gave up 0 bases and J gave up 5 bases, with 13 bases separating them. The CDR3 spells CASSLGLSSSYGYTF. CDR3 in DNA: TGTGCCAGCAGCTTAGGCCTAAGCAGCTCTTATGGCTACACCTTC.

The CDR3 loop reads CASSLEAGTGAYEKLFF. CDR3 DNA: TGTGCCAGCAGCTTAGAAGCGGGGACAGGGGCGTATGAAAAACTGTTTTTT. V and J are TRBV7-9 and TRBJ1-4; 10 bases align to TRBD1. The CDR3 is 17 amino acids. V gave up 1 base and J gave up 6 bases; unmatched junction bases: 8. CDR1 SEHNR and CDR2 FQNEAQ come from the germline V gene (reference sequence).

This clone showed up just once. CDR3 protein: CASSLQGIKEKLFF. In DNA form, the CDR3 reads TGTGCCAGCAGTCTTCAGGGAATCAAAGAAAAACTGTTTTTT. The chain links TRBV3-1 (or the pseudogene TRBV3-2) to TRBJ1-4; D perhaps matches TRBD1 (5 bases). The CDR3 has 14 amino acids. The V gene's germline CDR1 is LGHDT and CDR2 YNNKEL (reference sequence). Deletions cut 6 bases from V and 8 bases from J, with 16 bases between.

J is TRBJ1-4 and V is TRBV13; maybe TRBD1 (6 bases). The V gene lost 2 bases and the J gene lost 8 bases, with 6 bases spanning the gap. The CDR3 loop spans 12 amino acids. In germline, CDR1 is PRHDT, CDR2 FYEKMQ (reference sequence). The CDR3 spells CASSLQGEKLFF. CDR3 nucleotides: TGTGCCAGCAGCTTACAGGGGGAAAAACTGTTTTTT.

The V gene is TRBV14, the J gene TRBJ2-1; 16 bases fit TRBD2. The V and J ends lost 5 bases and 3 bases, in that order; junction bases with no gene match: 13. This CDR3 is 20 amino acids long. Germline-derived CDR1 and CDR2 are SGHDN and FVKESK. This CDR3 reads CASSGTGPGTSGGDYNEQFF. CDR3 nucleotides: TGTGCCAGCAGCGGTACAGGTCCCGGGACTAGCGGGGGGGACTACAATGAGCAGTTCTTC.

The gene calls are TRBV5-4 and TRBJ2-7; the match to TRBD1 covers 12 bases. From germline, CDR1 is SGHNT and CDR2 YYREEE (reference sequence). The CDR3 runs to 15 residues. Trimming cost V 4 bases and J 6 bases; bases outside gene matches: 8. CDR3 protein: CASSLGTGGIGEQYF. The CDR3 coding sequence is TGTGCCAGCAGCCTCGGGACAGGGGGCATTGGCGAGCAGTACTTC.

The V call is TRBV18, the J call TRBJ2-2; possible D gene TRBD2, 5 bases. Per germline, CDR1 KGHSH and CDR2 LQKENI. V lost 3 bases to trimming and J lost 3 bases, with 11 bases between them. The CDR3 has 15 amino acids. In nucleotides, the CDR3 is TGTGCCAGCTCACCCCGGCCGAGGGACACCGGGGAGCTGTTTTTT. Its translation: CASSPRPRDTGELFF.